The sequence of this T cell receptor beta chain was determined in a study of molecular identifiers for immune sequencing clone quantification. Study details: With replicates, the RNA of around 20,000 or 100,000 naive CD8 cells was split five ways and four were sequenced.

This clonotype was seen a handful of times. The CDR3 covers 20 residues. Trimming shortened V by 5 bases and J by 2 bases, and 28 bases separated the two germline ends. Per the germline V gene, CDR1 is SEHNR and CDR2 is FQNEAQ (reference sequence). Source material for naive CD8 libraries was about 17,000 to 1,100,000 sorted cells, with 10%, 30% or 50% RNA. Preparation methods for the bulk TCR libraries were those previously described, with listed TCR primers. One entry per CDR3 protein results from TCRdb running MiXCR on the PCR reads. The data contain 65,000 to 70,000 distinct CDR3 sequences, roughly 18% of them singletons.

The receptor's source is a human donor in good health. Some libraries in this study had Jurkat cell RNA spiked in. V and J are TRBV7-9 and TRBJ2-1, with D perhaps TRBD1 (6 bases). The sample taken for sequencing was naive CD8+ T cells from blood, with Jurkat cell RNA spiked in. Documented subset: FACS-sorted CD8+CD4-CCR7+CD45RA+ naive T cells. In nucleotides, the CDR3 is TGTGCCAGCAGCCGCCCAGGTGGGCAGGGGAAAATAGCTGCCTACAATGAGCAGTTCTTC. Translated: CASSRPGGQGKIAAYNEQFF. Complete variable domain (other parts from reference TRBV7-9 and TRBJ2-1): DTGVSQNPRHKITKRGQNVTFRCDPISEHNRLYWYRQTLGQGPEFLTYFQNEAQLEKSRLLSDRFSAERPKGSFSTLEIQRTEQGDSAMYLCASSRPGGQGKIAAYNEQFFGPGTRLTVL.